This TCR beta chain comes out of a study of blood T cell repertoires in COVID-19. Study-wide context: Donors in the United States, Italy and Spain gave samples during acute or convalescent COVID-19. PBMCs, B-cell-depleted T cells, or T cells provided the cDNA or gDNA that made up the material.

How the authors handled the data: Estimated nucleated cell counts came from reference gene primer amplification. TCRdb's table, derived via immunoSEQ multiplex PCR, lists solely in-frame clones and lacks some. D and trimming come from the DNA, and the V and J calls and clone size come from that table. The sample contains roughly 140,000 clones, about 84% of which appear only once. The sequenced material came from peripheral blood. The clonotype originates from a man aged 55 to 70 with active or convalescent COVID-19.

The CDR3 is CASSFPKRDLGYEQYF. The CDR3, as DNA: TGTGCCAGCAGCTTCCCTAAGCGGGATCTTGGTTACGAGCAGTACTTC. The chain is built from TRBV7-2 and TRBJ2-7, with TRBD2 matching over 7 bases. V trimming: 3 bases; J trimming: 4 bases; junction bases outside the gene matches: 12. In germline, CDR1 is SGHTA, CDR2 FQGNSA. The CDR3 totals 16 residues.